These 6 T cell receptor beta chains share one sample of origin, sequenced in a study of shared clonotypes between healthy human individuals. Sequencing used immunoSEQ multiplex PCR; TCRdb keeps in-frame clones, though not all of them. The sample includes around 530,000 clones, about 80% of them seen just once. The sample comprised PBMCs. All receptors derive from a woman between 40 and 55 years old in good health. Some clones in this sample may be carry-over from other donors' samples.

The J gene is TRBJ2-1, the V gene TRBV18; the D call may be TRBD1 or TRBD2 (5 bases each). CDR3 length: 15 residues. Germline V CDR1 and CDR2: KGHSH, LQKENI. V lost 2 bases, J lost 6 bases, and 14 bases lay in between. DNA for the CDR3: TGTGCCAGCTCACCAGAAGGGGACGGAATCAATGAGCAGTTCTTC. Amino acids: CASSPEGDGINEQFF.

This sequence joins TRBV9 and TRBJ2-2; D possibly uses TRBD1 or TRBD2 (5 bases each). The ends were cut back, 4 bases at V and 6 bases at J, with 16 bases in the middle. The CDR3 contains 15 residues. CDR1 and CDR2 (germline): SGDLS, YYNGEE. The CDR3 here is CASSPRDLGSGELFF. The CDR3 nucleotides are TGTGCCAGCAGCCCCCGGGACCTCGGGTCCGGGGAGCTGTTTTTT.

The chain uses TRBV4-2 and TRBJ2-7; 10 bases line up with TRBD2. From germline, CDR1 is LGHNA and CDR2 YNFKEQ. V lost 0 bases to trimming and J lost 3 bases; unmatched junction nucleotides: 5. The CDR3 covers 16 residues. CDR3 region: CASSQDPSGSIYEQYF. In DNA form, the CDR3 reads TGTGCCAGCAGCCAAGATCCTAGCGGGAGTATCTACGAGCAGTACTTC.

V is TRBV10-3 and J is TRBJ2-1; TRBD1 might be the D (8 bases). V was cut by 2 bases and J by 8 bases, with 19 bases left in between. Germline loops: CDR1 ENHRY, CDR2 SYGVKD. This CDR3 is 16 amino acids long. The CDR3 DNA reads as TGTGCCATCAGTGAGCTACAGGGGGGGTCTGGCGATGAGCAGTTCTTC. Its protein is CAISELQGGSGDEQFF.

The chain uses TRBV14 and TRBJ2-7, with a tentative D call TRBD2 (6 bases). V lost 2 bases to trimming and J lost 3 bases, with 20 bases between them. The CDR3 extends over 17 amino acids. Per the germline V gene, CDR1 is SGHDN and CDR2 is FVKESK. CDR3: CASSQSRGQWGDYEQYF. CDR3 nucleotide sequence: TGTGCCAGCAGCCAAAGCCGCGGGCAGTGGGGGGACTACGAGCAGTACTTC.

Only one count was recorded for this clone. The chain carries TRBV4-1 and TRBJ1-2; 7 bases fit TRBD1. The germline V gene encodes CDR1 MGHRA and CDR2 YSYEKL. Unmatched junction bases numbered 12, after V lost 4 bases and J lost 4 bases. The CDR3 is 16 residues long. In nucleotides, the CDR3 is TGCGCCAGCAGCCGTACTGGAGGGGGCGCGAGCTATGGCTACACCTTC. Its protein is CASSRTGGGASYGYTF.